Each of the 19 T cell receptor beta chains below was sequenced from the same sample in a study of type 1 regulatory T cells. TCRdb itself ran the reads through MiXCR, one entry per CDR3 protein. Of approximately 43,000 distinct CDR3 sequences listed, about 12% are singletons. For these TCRs, the target antigens are not known. The sample was cultured non-Tr1 T cells, either the whole culture or a sorted T cell fraction (not recorded which). The receptor set was obtained from a human donor in good health.

In its sample, this clonotype was seen a few times. V gene TRBV3-1 combines with J gene TRBJ1-2, with D tentatively TRBD1 (5 bases). This CDR3 comprises 16 residues. V lost 1 base, J lost 3 bases, and 15 bases lay in between. CDR1 is LGHDT and CDR2 is YNNKEL in the germline V gene (reference sequence). The CDR3 protein is CASSQGIGTEDYGYTF. The CDR3 DNA is TGTGCCAGCAGCCAAGGAATCGGGACGGAAGACTATGGCTACACCTTC. The variable domain in full, completed from reference TRBV3-1 and TRBJ1-2, reads DTAVSQTPKYLVTQMGNDKSIKCEQNLGHDTMYWYKQDSKKFLKIMFSYNNKELIINETVPNRFSPKSPDKAHLNLHINSLELGDSAVYFCASSQGIGTEDYGYTFGSGTRLTVV.

The chain recombines TRBV20-1 with TRBJ2-1; 14 bases are shared with TRBD2. The CDR3 has 14 residues. The V segment lost 3 bases and the J segment 15 bases; nucleotides outside the gene matches: 10. The germline gives CDR1 DFQATT, CDR2 SNEGSKA (reference sequence). Here the CDR3 reads CSASQGLAGAVPFF. CDR3 sequence (DNA): TGCAGTGCTAGTCAGGGACTAGCGGGAGCCGTTCCGTTCTTC.

The chain carries TRBV7-8 and TRBJ1-6; TRBD1 might be the D (6 bases). Trimming left V 5 bases short and J 10 bases short, with 18 bases between. The CDR3 is made up of 15 amino acids. Germline values: CDR1 SGHVS, CDR2 FQNEAQ. The CDR3: CASSLIGGGGSPLHF. The CDR3 DNA reads as TGTGCCAGCAGCCTGATCGGGGGGGGCGGGTCACCCCTCCACTTT.

The V call is TRBV4-1, the J call TRBJ2-7; tentatively, D is TRBD1 (5 bases). The CDR3 length is 18 residues. V lost 1 base and J lost 6, with 25 bases in between. The V gene's germline CDR1 is MGHRA and CDR2 YSYEKL. The CDR3 sequence is CASSQGSLVAGKSPEQYF. Written as DNA, the CDR3 is TGCGCCAGCAGCCAAGGATCGCTGGTGGCAGGGAAATCTCCCGAGCAGTACTTC.

This clonotype was seen many times. V and J are TRBV10-3 and TRBJ1-1, with 7 bases matching TRBD1. The length of the CDR3 is 15 residues. Germline CDR1 reads ENHRY; CDR2 reads SYGVKD. Unmatched junction bases numbered 10, after V lost 6 bases and J lost 3 bases. DNA of the CDR3: TGTGCCATCAGAAGGACAGGTAACGGGGACACTGAAGCTTTCTTT. This sequence encodes CAIRRTGNGDTEAFF.

This clonotype showed up just a few times. For the CDR3, the DNA is TGTGCTAGTGGTTTGGGACTAGCGGGGATCAATGAGCAGTTCTTC. It specifies CASGLGLAGINEQFF. The rearrangement joins TRBV12-5 to TRBJ2-1; 11 bases fit TRBD2. Germline trimming cut 1 base from V and 6 bases from J; bases unmatched to any gene: 2. The V gene's germline CDR1 is LGHNT and CDR2 FRNRAP. This CDR3 contains 15 residues.

This clonotype was detected many times. This chain joins TRBV15 and TRBJ2-5; D may be TRBD1 (6 bases). The CDR3 consists of 12 residues. The germline gives CDR1 LNHNV, CDR2 YYDKDF (reference sequence). V dropped 8 bases and J dropped 4 bases, with 11 bases sitting between them. The CDR3 spells CATLGGSETQYF. In DNA, the CDR3 is TGTGCCACCCTAGGGGGATCAGAGACCCAGTACTTC.

This clonotype has just a few counts. Written as DNA, the CDR3 is TGTGCCAGCAGCCCCCGGGCGGGAGTGGCCTACGAGCAGTACTTC. Residues: CASSPRAGVAYEQYF. The rearrangement uses TRBV11-2 and TRBJ2-7, with 7 positions matching TRBD2. The CDR3 has 15 residues. V was pared by 5 bases and J by 2 bases, with 9 bases of the junction left unmatched. CDR1 SGHAT and CDR2 FQNNGV come from the germline V gene. The variable domain in full, completed from reference TRBV11-2 and TRBJ2-7, reads EAGVAQSPRYKIIEKRQSVAFWCNPISGHATLYWYQQILGQGPKLLIQFQNNGVVDDSQLPKDRFSAERLKGVDSTLKIQPAKLEDSAVYLCASSPRAGVAYEQYFGPGTRLTVT.

The gene calls are TRBV19 and TRBJ2-1; 9 nucleotides match TRBD1. This CDR3 is 15 amino acids long. Germline V gene sequence: CDR1 LNHDA, CDR2 SQIVND (reference sequence). The V gene end was trimmed by 8 bases and the J gene end by 3 bases; junction bases not matched to a gene: 8. CDR3 coding DNA: TGTGCCAGTCGTCCCGGGACAGGGTTCTACAATGAGCAGTTCTTC. This gives the protein CASRPGTGFYNEQFF.

This clonotype was seen at least ten times. The J gene is TRBJ2-7, the V gene TRBV29-1; no firm D call. The V gene's germline CDR1 is SQVTM and CDR2 ANQGSEA. V was pared by 6 bases and J by 2 bases, with 14 bases between. The CDR3 is 13 amino acids. The chain's CDR3 is CSVPVEPTYEQYF. The CDR3 region has the DNA TGCAGCGTCCCCGTGGAGCCCACCTACGAGCAGTACTTC.

The chain is built from TRBV6-5 and TRBJ1-2; 9 nucleotides line up with TRBD1. CDR1 and CDR2 from the germline V gene are MNHEY and SVGAGI. The CDR3 sequence is 13 residues long. The V gene end was trimmed by 6 bases and the J gene end by 6 bases; junction bases not matched to a gene: 5. This chain's CDR3 is CASRGTGMNGYTF. Written as DNA, the CDR3 is TGTGCCAGCAGGGGGACAGGGATGAATGGCTACACCTTC.

This sequence joins TRBV12-3 or TRBV12-4 and TRBJ2-7; 8 bases agree with TRBD1. This CDR3 spans 14 amino acids. Trimming took 3 bases from V and 6 from J; bases not matched to a gene: 7. This chain's CDR3 is CASSLLQGASEQYF. Written as DNA, the CDR3 is TGTGCCAGCAGTTTGCTTCAGGGGGCGAGCGAGCAGTACTTC.

This clonotype was counted ten times or more. The chain carries TRBV20-1 and TRBJ2-5; 11 bases line up with TRBD2. Germline values: CDR1 DFQATT, CDR2 SNEGSKA (reference sequence). The CDR3 loop spans 18 amino acids. V gave up 2 bases and J gave up 0 bases; unmatched junction bases: 11. In DNA form, the CDR3 reads TGCAGTGCTAGAACTCGACTAGCGGGAAGGAGGTACCAAGAGACCCAGTACTTC. This encodes CSARTRLAGRRYQETQYF.

Remarks on this clonotype: A much more abundant neighbour one base away suggests this may be a read error. The chain joins TRBV7-3 to TRBJ2-3; D gene uncertain. Trimming removed 2 bases at V and 6 bases at J, with 12 bases between. From germline, CDR1 is SGHTA and CDR2 FQGTGA. The CDR3 is 14 residues long. CDR3 sequence: CASSLGTGVDTQYF. CDR3 nucleotide sequence: TGTGCCAGCAGCTTAGGAACGGGCGTCGATACGCAGTATTTT.

This clonotype was seen ten or more times. The gene calls are TRBV20-1 and TRBJ2-7; 7 bases are shared with TRBD2. Per the germline V gene, CDR1 is DFQATT and CDR2 is SNEGSKA (reference sequence). The V gene end was trimmed by 4 bases and the J gene end by 2 bases; junction bases not matched to a gene: 5. The CDR3 totals 13 residues. The CDR3 nucleotides read TGCAGTGCTAAGCGGGAAGGCACCTACGAGCAGTACTTC. This codes for CSAKREGTYEQYF.

The gene calls are TRBV20-1 and TRBJ1-5, with D perhaps matching TRBD1 (5 bases). There are 14 residues in the CDR3. Trimming removed 0 bases from V and 1 base from J, with 7 bases in between. Germline CDR1 and CDR2: DFQATT and SNEGSKA (reference sequence). The CDR3 nucleotides are TGCAGTGCTAGAGATGGGGGGAGCAATCAGCCCCAGCATTTT. It codes for CSARDGGSNQPQHF.

This clonotype was seen at least ten times. The rearrangement links TRBV20-1 to TRBJ2-3, with D perhaps matching TRBD1 (6 bases). Trimming removed 3 bases from V and 4 bases from J, with 14 bases in between. The CDR3 sequence is 14 residues long. In germline, CDR1 is DFQATT, CDR2 SNEGSKA (reference sequence). The chain's CDR3 is CSARGRGWADTQYF. CDR3 bases: TGCAGTGCTAGGGGCAGGGGATGGGCAGATACGCAGTATTTT.

This sequence joins TRBV5-1 and TRBJ2-1, with D perhaps TRBD2 (5 bases). V was trimmed by 0 bases and J by 6 bases, leaving 16 bases between them. The CDR3 length is 16 residues. The V gene's germline CDR1 is SGHRS and CDR2 YFSETQ. DNA for the CDR3: TGCGCCAGCAGCTTGGCGGGGAGAACGAATTCCAATGAGCAGTTCTTC. This gives the protein CASSLAGRTNSNEQFF.

This clonotype appeared many times. V and J are TRBV20-1 and TRBJ1-4; the D gene is possibly TRBD1 (5 bases). Trimming stripped 0 bases from V and 8 bases from J, with 10 bases between. Germline CDR1 is DFQATT and CDR2 is SNEGSKA (reference sequence). The CDR3 has 13 amino acids. The CDR3 nucleotides read TGCAGTGCTAGAGATCGGAGGGGCGAAAAACTGTTTTTT. Protein sequence: CSARDRRGEKLFF.